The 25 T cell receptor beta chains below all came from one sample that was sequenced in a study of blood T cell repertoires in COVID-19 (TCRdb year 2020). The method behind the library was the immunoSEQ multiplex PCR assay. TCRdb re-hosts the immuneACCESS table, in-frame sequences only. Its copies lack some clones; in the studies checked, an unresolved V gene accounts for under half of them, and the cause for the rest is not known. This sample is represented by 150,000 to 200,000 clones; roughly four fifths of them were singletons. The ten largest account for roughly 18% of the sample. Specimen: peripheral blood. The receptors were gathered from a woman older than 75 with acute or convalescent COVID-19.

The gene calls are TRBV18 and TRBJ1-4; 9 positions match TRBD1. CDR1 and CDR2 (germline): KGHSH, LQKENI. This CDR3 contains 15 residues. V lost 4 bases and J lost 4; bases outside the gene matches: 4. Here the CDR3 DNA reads TGTGCCAGCTCACAACAGGGGGCCGGTAATGAAAAACTGTTTTTT. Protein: CASSQQGAGNEKLFF.

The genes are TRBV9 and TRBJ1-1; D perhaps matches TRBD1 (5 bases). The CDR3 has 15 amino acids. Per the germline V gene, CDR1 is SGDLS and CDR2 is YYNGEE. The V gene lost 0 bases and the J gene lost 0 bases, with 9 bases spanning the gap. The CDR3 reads CASSVGWGVNTEAFF. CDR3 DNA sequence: TGTGCCAGCAGCGTAGGATGGGGGGTGAACACTGAAGCTTTCTTT.

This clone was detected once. CDR3 residues: CASSRDRPATNEKLFF. The CDR3 region has the DNA TGTGCCAGCAGCCGGGACAGGCCAGCAACTAATGAAAAACTGTTTTTT. The J gene is TRBJ1-4, the V gene TRBV27; 8 nucleotides agree with TRBD1. CDR1 is MNHEY and CDR2 is SMNVEV in the germline V gene (reference sequence). The ends lost 6 bases at V and 0 bases at J; junction bases unmatched: 6. There are 16 residues in the CDR3.

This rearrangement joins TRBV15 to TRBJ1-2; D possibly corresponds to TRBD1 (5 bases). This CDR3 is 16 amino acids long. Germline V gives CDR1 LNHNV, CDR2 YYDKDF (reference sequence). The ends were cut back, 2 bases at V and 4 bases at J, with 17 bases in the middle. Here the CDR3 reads CATSRQGRGAVYGYTF. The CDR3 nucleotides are TGTGCCACCAGCAGACAAGGGAGGGGCGCGGTCTATGGCTACACCTTC.

The CDR3 region is CASSWNGENTEAFF. In nucleotides, the CDR3 is TGTGCCAGCAGTTGGAACGGAGAGAACACTGAAGCTTTCTTT. The chain links TRBV27 to TRBJ1-1; D remains unclear. V dropped 4 bases and J dropped 1 base, with 10 bases sitting between them. The V gene's germline CDR1 is MNHEY and CDR2 SMNVEV (reference sequence). This CDR3 has 14 amino acids.

The DNA of the CDR3 is TGTGCCACCAGCAGAGATCGAGCGAGGGTCGGGAACACTGAAGCTTTCTTT. Translating gives CATSRDRARVGNTEAFF. The rearrangement links TRBV15 to TRBJ1-1; D is ambiguous. The germline CDR1 and CDR2 sequences are LNHNV and YYDKDF (reference sequence). V lost 0 bases and J lost 1, with 15 bases in between. This CDR3 contains 17 residues.

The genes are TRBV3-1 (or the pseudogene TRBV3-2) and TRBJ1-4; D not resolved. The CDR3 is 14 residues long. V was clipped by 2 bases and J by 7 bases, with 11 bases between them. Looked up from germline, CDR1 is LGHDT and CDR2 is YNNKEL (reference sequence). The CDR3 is CASSQRMPGEKLFF. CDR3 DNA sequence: TGTGCCAGCAGCCAACGCATGCCGGGTGAAAAACTGTTTTTT.

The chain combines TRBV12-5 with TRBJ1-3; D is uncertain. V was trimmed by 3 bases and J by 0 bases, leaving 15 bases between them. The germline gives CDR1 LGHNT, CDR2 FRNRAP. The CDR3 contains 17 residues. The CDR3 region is CASGFRELVGSGNTIYF. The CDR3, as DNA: TGTGCTAGTGGTTTCCGTGAGCTCGTCGGCTCTGGAAACACCATATATTTT.

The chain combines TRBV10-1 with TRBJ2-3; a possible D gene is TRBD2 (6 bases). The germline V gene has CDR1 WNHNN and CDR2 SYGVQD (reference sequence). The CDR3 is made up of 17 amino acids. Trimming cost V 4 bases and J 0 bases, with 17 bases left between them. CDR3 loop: CASSGDSEGFSTDTQYF. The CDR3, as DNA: TGCGCCAGCAGTGGGGACTCCGAGGGGTTTAGCACAGATACGCAGTATTTT.

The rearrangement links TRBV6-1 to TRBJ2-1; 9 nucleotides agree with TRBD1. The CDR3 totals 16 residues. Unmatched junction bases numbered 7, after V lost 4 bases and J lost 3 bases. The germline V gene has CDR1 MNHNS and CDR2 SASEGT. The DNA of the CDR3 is TGTGCCAGCAGTGCCCCCGGGACAGGGTACTACAATGAGCAGTTCTTC. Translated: CASSAPGTGYYNEQFF.

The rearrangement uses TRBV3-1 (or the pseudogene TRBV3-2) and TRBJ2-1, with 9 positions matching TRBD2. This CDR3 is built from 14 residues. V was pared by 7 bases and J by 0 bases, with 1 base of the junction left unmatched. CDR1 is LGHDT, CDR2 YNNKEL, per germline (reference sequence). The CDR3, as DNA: TGTGCCAGCACGCGGGGGGGCTCCTACAATGAGCAGTTCTTC. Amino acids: CASTRGGSYNEQFF.

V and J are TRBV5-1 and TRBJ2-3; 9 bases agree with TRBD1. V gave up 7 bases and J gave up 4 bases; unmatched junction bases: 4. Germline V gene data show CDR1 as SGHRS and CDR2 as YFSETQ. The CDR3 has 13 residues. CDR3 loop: CASRTGAADTQYF. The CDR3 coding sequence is TGCGCCAGCCGGACAGGGGCTGCAGATACGCAGTATTTT.

DNA of the CDR3: TGTGCCAGCAGTGAATCCGGGACCTACGAGCAGTACTTC. This translates into CASSESGTYEQYF. This rearrangement joins TRBV25-1 to TRBJ2-7; weak D call: TRBD2 (5 bases). Germline-derived CDR1 and CDR2 are MGHDK and SYGVNS. The germline V and J ends were trimmed by 1 base and 2 bases, with 6 bases remaining between them. This CDR3 is 13 amino acids long.

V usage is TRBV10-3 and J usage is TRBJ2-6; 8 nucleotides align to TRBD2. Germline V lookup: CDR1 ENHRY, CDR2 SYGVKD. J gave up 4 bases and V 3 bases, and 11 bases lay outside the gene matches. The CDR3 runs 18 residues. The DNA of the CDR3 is TGTGCCATCAGTGAACGGGGACGGGAGGGGACAGGGGCCAACGTCCTGACTTTC. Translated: CAISERGREGTGANVLTF.

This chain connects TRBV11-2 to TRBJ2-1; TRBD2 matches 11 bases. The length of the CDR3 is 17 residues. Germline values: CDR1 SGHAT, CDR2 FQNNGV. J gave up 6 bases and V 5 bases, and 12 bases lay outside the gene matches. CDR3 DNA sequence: TGTGCCAGCAGCCACTCCCCCCTAGCGGGAGGTATCAATGAGCAGTTCTTC. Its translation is CASSHSPLAGGINEQFF. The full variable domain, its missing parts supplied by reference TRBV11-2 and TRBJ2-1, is EAGVAQSPRYKIIEKRQSVAFWCNPISGHATLYWYQQILGQGPKLLIQFQNNGVVDDSQLPKDRFSAERLKGVDSTLKIQPAKLEDSAVYLCASSHSPLAGGINEQFFGPGTRLTVL.

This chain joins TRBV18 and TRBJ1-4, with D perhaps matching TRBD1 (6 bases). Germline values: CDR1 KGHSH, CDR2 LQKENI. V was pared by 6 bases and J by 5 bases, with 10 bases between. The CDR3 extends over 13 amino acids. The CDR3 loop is CASSGQTNEKLFF. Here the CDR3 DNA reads TGTGCCAGCTCCGGACAGACGAATGAAAAACTGTTTTTT.

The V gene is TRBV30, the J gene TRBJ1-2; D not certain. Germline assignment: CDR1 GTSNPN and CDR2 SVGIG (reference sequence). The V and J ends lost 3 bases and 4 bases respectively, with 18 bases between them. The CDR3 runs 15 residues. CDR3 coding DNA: TGTGCCTGGAGGCCCTCTCTTCAGTTATTCTATGGCTACACCTTC. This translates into CAWRPSLQLFYGYTF.

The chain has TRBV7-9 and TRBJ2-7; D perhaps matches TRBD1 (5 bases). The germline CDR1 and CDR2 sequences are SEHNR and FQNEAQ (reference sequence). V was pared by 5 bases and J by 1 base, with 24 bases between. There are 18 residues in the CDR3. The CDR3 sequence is CASSNDMAGHSFSYEQYF. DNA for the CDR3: TGTGCCAGCAGCAATGACATGGCAGGACACAGTTTTTCCTACGAGCAGTACTTC.

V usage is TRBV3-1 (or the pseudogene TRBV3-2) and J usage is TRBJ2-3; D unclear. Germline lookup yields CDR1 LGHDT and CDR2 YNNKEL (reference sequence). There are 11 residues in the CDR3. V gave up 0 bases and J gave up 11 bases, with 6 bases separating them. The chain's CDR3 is CASSQESGQYF. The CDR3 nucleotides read TGTGCCAGCAGCCAAGAGTCCGGGCAGTATTTT.

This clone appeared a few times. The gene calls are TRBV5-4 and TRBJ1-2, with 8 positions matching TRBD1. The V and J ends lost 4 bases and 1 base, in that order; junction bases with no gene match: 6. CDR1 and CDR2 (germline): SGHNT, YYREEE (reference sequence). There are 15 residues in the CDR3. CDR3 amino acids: CASSQGTGLNYGYTF. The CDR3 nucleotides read TGTGCCAGCAGCCAGGGGACAGGACTTAACTATGGCTACACCTTC.

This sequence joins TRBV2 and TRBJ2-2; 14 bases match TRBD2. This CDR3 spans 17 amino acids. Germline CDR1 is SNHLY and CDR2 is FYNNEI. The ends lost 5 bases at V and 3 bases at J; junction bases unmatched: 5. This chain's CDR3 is CASSPGLAGGDTGELFF. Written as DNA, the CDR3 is TGTGCCAGCAGTCCCGGACTAGCGGGAGGAGACACCGGGGAGCTGTTTTTT.

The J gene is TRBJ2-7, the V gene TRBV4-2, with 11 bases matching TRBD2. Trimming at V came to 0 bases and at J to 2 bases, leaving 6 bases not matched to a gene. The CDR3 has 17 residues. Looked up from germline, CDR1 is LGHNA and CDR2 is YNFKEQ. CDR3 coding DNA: TGTGCCAGCAGCCAAGAGGCTAGTAGCGGGAGGGCCTACGAGCAGTACTTC. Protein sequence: CASSQEASSGRAYEQYF.

The CDR3 DNA reads as TGTGCCAGCAGTTACCGGACAGTTGCCCCTAACAATGAGCAGTTCTTC. Protein: CASSYRTVAPNNEQFF. V usage is TRBV6-5 and J usage is TRBJ2-1; a weak D match, TRBD1 (6 bases). Trimming removed 2 bases at V and 5 bases at J, with 16 bases between. CDR1 and CDR2 (germline): MNHEY, SVGAGI. The CDR3 totals 16 residues.

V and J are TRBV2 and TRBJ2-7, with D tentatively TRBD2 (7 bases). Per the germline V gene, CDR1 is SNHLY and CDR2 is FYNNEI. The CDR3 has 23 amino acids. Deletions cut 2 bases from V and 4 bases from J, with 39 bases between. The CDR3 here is CASSEFTRVGGEVQRVIIYEQYF. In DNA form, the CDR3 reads TGTGCCAGCAGTGAATTTACCCGGGTAGGGGGGGAGGTGCAGCGTGTAATAATTTACGAGCAGTACTTC.

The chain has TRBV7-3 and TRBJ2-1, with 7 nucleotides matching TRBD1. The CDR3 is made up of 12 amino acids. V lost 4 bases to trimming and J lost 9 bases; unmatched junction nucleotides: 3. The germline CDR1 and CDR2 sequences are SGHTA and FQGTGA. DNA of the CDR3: TGTGCCAGCAGCTCACAGGGGAGTGAGCAGTTCTTC. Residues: CASSSQGSEQFF.